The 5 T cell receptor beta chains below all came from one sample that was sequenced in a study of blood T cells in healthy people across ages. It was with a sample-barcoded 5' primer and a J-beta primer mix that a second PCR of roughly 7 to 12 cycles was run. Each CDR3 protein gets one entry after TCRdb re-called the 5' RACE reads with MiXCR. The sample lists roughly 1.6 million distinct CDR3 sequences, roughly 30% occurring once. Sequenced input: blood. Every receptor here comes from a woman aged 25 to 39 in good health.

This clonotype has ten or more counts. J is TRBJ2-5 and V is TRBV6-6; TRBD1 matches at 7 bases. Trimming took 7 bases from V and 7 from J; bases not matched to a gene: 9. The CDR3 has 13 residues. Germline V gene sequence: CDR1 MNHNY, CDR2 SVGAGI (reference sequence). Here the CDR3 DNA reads TGTGCCAGCACCAAGGGGGCCTCCGTGACCCAGTACTTC. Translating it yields CASTKGASVTQYF.

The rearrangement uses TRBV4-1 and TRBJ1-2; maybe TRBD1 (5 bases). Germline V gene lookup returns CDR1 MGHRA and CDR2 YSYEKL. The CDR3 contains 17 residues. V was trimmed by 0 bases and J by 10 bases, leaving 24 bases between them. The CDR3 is CASSQDARQTMVYDYTF. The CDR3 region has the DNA TGCGCCAGCAGCCAAGATGCAAGACAGACTATGGTCTACGACTACACCTTC.

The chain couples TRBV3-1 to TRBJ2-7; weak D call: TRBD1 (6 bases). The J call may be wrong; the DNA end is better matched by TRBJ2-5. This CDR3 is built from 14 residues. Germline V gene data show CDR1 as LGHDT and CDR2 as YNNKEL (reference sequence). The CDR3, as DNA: TGTGCCAGCAGCCAAGATACTAGGGGGGAGACCCAGTACTTC. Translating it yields CASSQDTRGETQYF.

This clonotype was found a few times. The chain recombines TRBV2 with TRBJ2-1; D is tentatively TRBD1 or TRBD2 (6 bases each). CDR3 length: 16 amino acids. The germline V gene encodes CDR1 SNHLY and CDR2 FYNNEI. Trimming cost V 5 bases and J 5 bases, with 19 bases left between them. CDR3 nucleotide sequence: TGTGCCAGCAGTAGGGGGGTCTCCGGCCGAAACAATGAGCAGTTCTTC. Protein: CASSRGVSGRNNEQFF.

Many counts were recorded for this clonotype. The CDR3 is CASSLVSGGTQETQYF. CDR3 bases: TGTGCCAGCAGCTTAGTTAGCGGGGGGACACAAGAGACCCAGTACTTC. V gene TRBV7-2 combines with J gene TRBJ2-5, with TRBD2 matching 10 bases. The CDR3 spans 16 residues. Germline V gives CDR1 SGHTA, CDR2 FQGNSA. Trimming cost V 1 base and J 2 bases; bases outside gene matches: 4.